The source of this T cell receptor (beta chain) is a study of identical twins. Study results and limitations: Modelling approaches yielded underestimates of out-of-frame TCR alpha sharing between monozygotic twins.

As to this clonotype: What it recognizes is unknown.

Each cDNA held unique molecular identifiers, and template switching gave it a universal primer site. MiXCR, run by TCRdb on the 5' RACE reads, gives a single entry per CDR3 protein. Here the sample spans approximately 410,000 distinct CDR3 sequences, under 20% being singletons. The CDR3 is made up of 14 amino acids. Germline CDR1 and CDR2: SGHDT and YYEEEE. V dropped 2 bases and J dropped 2; count of bases not matched to a gene: 2. The TCR comes from a man aged 50 or older in good health. The chain joins TRBV5-6 to TRBJ2-3; 7 bases are a match to TRBD2. The sequencing sample was made of naive T cells sorted from blood. The CDR3 DNA sequence: TGTGCCAGCAGCTTTGGGGGGGTCACAGATACGCAGTATTTT. Encoded protein: CASSFGGVTDTQYF.